This T cell receptor beta chain was identified in a study of OX40 agonist ivuxolimab in advanced cancers. Background for the entire study: Ivuxolimab was an agonistic, fully human IgG2 monoclonal antibody directed against OX40 (CD134), a costimulatory receptor. Among the 50 to 55 dose-escalation patients, some 20 had hepatocellular carcinoma, around 15 melanoma, 9 renal cell carcinoma and 9 head and neck cancer. The paper reports the monotherapy dose-escalation portion (N ≈ 50 patients) of the phase I ivuxolimab trial. Patients were allowed to have had prior anti-PD-1, anti-PD-L1 or anti-CTLA-4 therapy, and roughly two fifths of the dose-escalation patients had been treated with checkpoint inhibitors. Intravenous ivuxolimab was administered to patients every 2 weeks at six dose levels: 0.01, 0.1, 0.3, 1.5, 3 and 10 mg/kg. Peripheral TCRbeta sequencing aimed to test whether ivuxolimab altered TCR sequence diversity and caused clonal T-cell expansion. In the dose-escalation cohort, roughly 80% of patients were male, and the mean age was roughly 60 years, with a range of about 20 to 90. Partial responses occurred in three dose-escalation patients, of whom one had hepatocellular carcinoma and two had cutaneous melanoma. Results the study describes overall, beyond this receptor: Low levels of normalized T-cell clonal expansion were also seen in some nonresponding patients. After ivuxolimab, more expanded clones were found on average in CD8+ T cells than in CD4+ T cells. At doses from 0.1 to 3.0 mg/kg, clonal expansion was seen in both CD4+ and CD8+ blood T cells between baseline and week 6. In partial responders in the 0.1-3.0 mg/kg groups, normalized peripheral clonal expansion was found to be among the lowest, especially among CD8+ T cells. Which antigens the clonally expanded peripheral T cells were specific for was not determined.

Between the V and J ends, shortened by 0 bases and 1 base respectively, the junction contains 4 bases. From the germline V gene, CDR1 is SGHRS and CDR2 is YFSETQ. Taken from cysteine to phenylalanine, the CDR3 has 13 residues. The sequence is cut down to CDR3 DNA, 39 bases in frame from base 1. For sequencing of the TCRbeta CDR3 region, genomic DNA was extracted from the sorted cells. The immunoSEQ Assay was used for sequencing of TCRbeta CDR3 regions. Not all clones reach the TCRdb copy of this immuneACCESS table, which keeps in-frame sequences only. Checked studies attribute under half of the gap to unresolved V genes and leave the rest unexplained. The sample yields about 21,000 clones; around 87% were counted once. 15% to 20% of the sample is held by the ten biggest clonotypes. The trial excluded patients who had a history of autoimmune disease or who were on systemic immunosuppression. Peripheral blood for TCR sequencing was drawn from every dose cohort at baseline, at cycle 4 day 1 and at cycle 7 day 1. The samples were drawn from a first-in-human, open-label, multicenter phase I dose-escalation trial of ivuxolimab. The trial enrolled adults with locally advanced or metastatic head and neck squamous cell, hepatocellular, melanoma or renal cell carcinoma. Before TCR sequencing, CD4+ and CD8+ T cells were separately sorted from peripheral blood.

Concerning this clone itself: It has no known antigen specificity. It has no much larger one-base neighbor in the sample; base qualities were not kept.

The rearranged segments are TRBV5-1 and TRBJ1-1; the D gene is unclear. This sequence was found in an adult with an advanced solid tumor such as melanoma, head and neck, liver or kidney cancer. Material: CD4+ or CD8+ T cells sorted from blood, obtained in a trial of the OX40 agonist ivuxolimab. This receptor carries the CDR3 CASSLAGNTEAFF. The DNA sequence is TGCGCCAGCAGCTTGGCCGGGAACACTGAAGCTTTCTTT.